The subject of this entry is one T cell receptor beta chain. The data originate from a study of blood T cell repertoires in COVID-19. Study context: COVID-19 samples from acute and convalescent phases originated in the United States, Italy and Spain.

The table came from immunoSEQ multiplex PCR; TCRdb's copy has only in-frame clones and leaves some out. The table shows some 180,000 clones, with more than 80% occurring only once. Everyone who took part was roughly 18 to 89 years old, and they came from about two dozen US areas. Participants had their cohort set by participant-reported clinical history. Germline V gives CDR1 SGDLS, CDR2 YYNGEE. V was shortened by 0 bases and J by 6 bases, with 12 bases between the two germline ends. This CDR3 is built from 15 residues. Specimen: PBMCs or T cells enriched from blood (not recorded which). The TCR was taken from a man aged 35-49 years who had recovered from COVID-19. This chain joins TRBV9 and TRBJ1-4; D perhaps matches TRBD1 (6 bases). The CDR3 DNA reads as TGTGCCAGCAGCGTAGGGACAGTTGCCCATGAAAAACTGTTTTTT. Its protein is CASSVGTVAHEKLFF.